The 9 T cell receptor beta chains below come from one sample, sequenced in a study of T-cell memory formation after mild COVID-19. TCRdb independently ran MiXCR on the 5' RACE reads; one entry per CDR3 protein. The repertoire holds about 350,000 distinct CDR3 sequences, with 12% to 15% as singletons. The sample comprised PBMCs or a T cell subset sorted from them (not recorded which). The receptors were sampled from a man between 18 and 29 years old who had mild COVID-19 (a few samples of this study predate the infection). Cell type and time point are not known.

The table lists this clonotype with a few counts. The chain is built from TRBV6-2 or TRBV6-3 and TRBJ1-5; a possible D gene is TRBD1 (5 bases). Germline V lookup: CDR1 MNHEY, CDR2 SVGEGT. The CDR3 loop spans 16 amino acids. V was shortened by 2 bases and J by 6 bases, with 17 bases between the two germline ends. CDR3 protein: CASSYTGPSSGQPQHF. The CDR3, as DNA: TGTGCCAGCAGTTACACGGGACCGTCCTCCGGTCAGCCCCAGCATTTT.

This clonotype was counted only a few times. The chain carries TRBV5-1 and TRBJ1-2; D is unresolved. The CDR3 totals 13 residues. Germline-derived CDR1 and CDR2 are SGHRS and YFSETQ. With 0 bases removed from V and 6 bases from J, the gap between germline ends came to 9 bases. CDR3 in amino acids: CASSLAQNHGYTF. Written as DNA, the CDR3 is TGCGCCAGCAGCTTGGCGCAAAACCATGGCTACACCTTC.

V usage is TRBV14 and J usage is TRBJ2-2; no clear D gene. V lost 0 bases and J lost 4, with 9 bases in between. The CDR3 consists of 15 residues. Per germline, CDR1 SGHDN and CDR2 FVKESK. This CDR3 is CASSQDSYSTGELFF. The DNA for the CDR3 is TGTGCCAGCAGCCAAGATTCATACAGCACCGGGGAGCTGTTTTTT.

The chain uses TRBV20-1 and TRBJ2-1, with 7 bases lining up with TRBD2. CDR3 length equals 12 residues. With 2 bases clipped from V and 10 bases from J, the junction kept 5 bases outside the gene matches. Germline V CDR1 and CDR2: DFQATT, SNEGSKA (reference sequence). CDR3 in DNA: TGCAGTGCTAGACCCGCTAGCGGCGAGCAGTTCTTC. It translates to CSARPASGEQFF.

This clonotype occurred a few times. The rearrangement uses TRBV5-5 and TRBJ1-1; D gene ambiguous. Germline assignment: CDR1 SGHKS and CDR2 YYEKEE (reference sequence). V lost 5 bases to trimming and J lost 0 bases, with 11 bases between them. This CDR3 has 14 amino acids. CDR3 region: CASSLPTVNTEAFF. DNA of the CDR3: TGTGCCAGCAGTTTGCCGACCGTGAACACTGAAGCTTTCTTT. The complete variable domain, with remaining parts taken from reference TRBV5-5 and TRBJ1-1, reads DAGVTQSPTHLIKTRGQQVTLRCSPISGHKSVSWYQQVLGQGPQFIFQYYEKEERGRGNFPDRFSARQFPNYSSELNVNALLLGDSALYLCASSLPTVNTEAFFGQGTRLTVV.

The gene calls are TRBV5-5 and TRBJ1-2; D call uncertain. This CDR3 spans 12 amino acids. V dropped 4 bases and J dropped 4 bases, with 8 bases sitting between them. Germline V gene lookup returns CDR1 SGHKS and CDR2 YYEKEE (reference sequence). The CDR3 here is CASSQRLYGYTF. CDR3 nucleotides: TGTGCCAGCAGCCAGAGACTCTATGGCTACACCTTC.

The rearrangement links TRBV20-1 to TRBJ2-3; 7 bases match TRBD2. V shed 5 bases and J 1 base; nucleotides not matched to a gene: 3. This CDR3 is 13 amino acids long. Germline V gives CDR1 DFQATT, CDR2 SNEGSKA (reference sequence). CDR3 bases: TGCAGTGCTCCGAGCGGGGGCACAGATACGCAGTATTTT. Protein product: CSAPSGGTDTQYF.

This clonotype was seen a handful of times. The J gene is TRBJ1-4, the V gene TRBV6-6; D uncertain. V was cut by 4 bases and J by 0 bases, with 9 bases left in between. This CDR3 contains 15 residues. Per the germline V gene, CDR1 is MNHNY and CDR2 is SVGAGI (reference sequence). This chain's CDR3 is CASSSGYATNEKLFF. In DNA, the CDR3 is TGTGCCAGCAGTTCTGGGTATGCAACTAATGAAAAACTGTTTTTT.

This clonotype has ten or more counts. V usage is TRBV12-3 or TRBV12-4 and J usage is TRBJ2-7, with 8 bases matching TRBD2. The trim removed 7 bases at V and 7 bases at J, leaving 12 bases unmatched. CDR3 length: 14 amino acids. As DNA, the CDR3 is TGTGCCAGCATATCGGGGGGGGCTTCAGGGGAGCAGTACTTC. Translated: CASISGGASGEQYF.